The present T cell receptor beta chain was sequenced within a study of blood T cells in healthy people across ages. Points from the study as a whole: More naive CD4+ cells and higher diversity marked long-lived donors relative to aged donors.

With regard to this clonotype: Its antigen is not known. A single base separates this from a much larger clone, so it may be a read error.

V was pared by 6 bases and J by 10 bases, with 14 bases of the junction left unmatched. Germline V gene data show CDR1 as DFQATT and CDR2 as SNEGSKA (reference sequence). This CDR3 spans 15 amino acids. Combining a sample-barcoded 5' primer with a J-beta primer mix, a second PCR ran for about 7 to 12 cycles. Every cDNA molecule carried a tag from a template-switch adaptor bearing 12 random nucleotides. TCRdb ran MiXCR on the 5' RACE reads and lists one entry per CDR3 protein. Here the sample spans 700,000 or so distinct CDR3 sequences, roughly 43% being singletons. The clonotype comes from an elderly man in good health. The chain joins TRBV20-1 to TRBJ2-1; 11 positions agree with TRBD2. The sample consisted of blood. CDR3 sequence: CSASYSGRASYEQFF. Here the CDR3 DNA reads TGCAGTGCCTCTTATAGCGGGAGGGCCTCCTACGAGCAGTTCTTC.